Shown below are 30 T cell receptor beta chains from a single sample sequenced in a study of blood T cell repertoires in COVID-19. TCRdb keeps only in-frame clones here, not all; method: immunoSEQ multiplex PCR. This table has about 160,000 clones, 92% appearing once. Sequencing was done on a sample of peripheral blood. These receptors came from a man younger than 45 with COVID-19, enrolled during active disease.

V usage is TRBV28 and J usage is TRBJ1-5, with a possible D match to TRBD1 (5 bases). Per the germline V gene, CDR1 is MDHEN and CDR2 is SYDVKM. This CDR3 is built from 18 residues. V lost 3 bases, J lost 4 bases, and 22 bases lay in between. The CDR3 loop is CASSFRSRAGGWNQPQHF. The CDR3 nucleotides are TGTGCCAGCAGTTTCCGGAGTAGGGCCGGGGGTTGGAATCAGCCCCAGCATTTT.

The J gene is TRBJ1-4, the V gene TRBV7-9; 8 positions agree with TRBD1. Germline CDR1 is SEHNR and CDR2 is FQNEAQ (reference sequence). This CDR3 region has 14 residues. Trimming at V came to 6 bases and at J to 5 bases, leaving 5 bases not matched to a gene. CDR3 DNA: TGTGCCAGCAGATTTACAGGGGGAAATGAAAAACTGTTTTTT. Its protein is CASRFTGGNEKLFF.

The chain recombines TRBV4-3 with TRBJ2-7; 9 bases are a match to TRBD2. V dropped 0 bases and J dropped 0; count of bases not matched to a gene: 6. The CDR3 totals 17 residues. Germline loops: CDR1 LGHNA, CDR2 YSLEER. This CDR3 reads CASSQDTAGGLSYEQYF. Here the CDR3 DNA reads TGCGCCAGCAGCCAAGATACAGCGGGGGGCCTCTCCTACGAGCAGTACTTC.

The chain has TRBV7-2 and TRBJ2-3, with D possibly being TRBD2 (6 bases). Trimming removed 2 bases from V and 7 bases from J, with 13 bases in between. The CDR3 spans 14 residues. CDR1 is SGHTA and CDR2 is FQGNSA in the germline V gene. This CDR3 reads CASSLPQTRNTQYF. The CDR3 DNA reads TGTGCCAGCAGCTTACCGCAGACTAGGAATACGCAGTATTTT.

The CDR3 reads CASGPRTDTQYF. The DNA of the CDR3 is TGTGCCAGCGGGCCCCGCACAGATACGCAGTATTTT. The chain has TRBV2 and TRBJ2-3; no clear D. This CDR3 region has 12 residues. V lost 8 bases and J lost 1, with 7 bases in between. Germline V gene data show CDR1 as SNHLY and CDR2 as FYNNEI.

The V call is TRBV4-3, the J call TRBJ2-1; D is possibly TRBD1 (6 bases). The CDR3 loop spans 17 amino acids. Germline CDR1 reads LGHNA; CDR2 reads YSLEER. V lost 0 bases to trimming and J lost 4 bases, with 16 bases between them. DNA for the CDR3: TGCGCCAGCAGCCAAGATCTGGGGGCCGCCGGTTACAATGAGCAGTTCTTC. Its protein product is CASSQDLGAAGYNEQFF.

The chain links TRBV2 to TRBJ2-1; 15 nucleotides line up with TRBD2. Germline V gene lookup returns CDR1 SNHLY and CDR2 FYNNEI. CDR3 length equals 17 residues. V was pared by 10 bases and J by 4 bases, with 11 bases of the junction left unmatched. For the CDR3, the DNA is TGTGCCATCTCCGGGACTAGCGGGAGGATGAGGTACAATGAGCAGTTCTTC. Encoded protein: CAISGTSGRMRYNEQFF.

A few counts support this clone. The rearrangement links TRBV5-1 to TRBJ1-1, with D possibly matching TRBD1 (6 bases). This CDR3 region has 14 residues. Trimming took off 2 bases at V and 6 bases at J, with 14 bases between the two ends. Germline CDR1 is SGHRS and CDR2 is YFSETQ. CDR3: CASSFHRDVPEAFF. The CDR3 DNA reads TGCGCCAGCAGCTTCCACAGGGATGTCCCTGAAGCTTTCTTT.

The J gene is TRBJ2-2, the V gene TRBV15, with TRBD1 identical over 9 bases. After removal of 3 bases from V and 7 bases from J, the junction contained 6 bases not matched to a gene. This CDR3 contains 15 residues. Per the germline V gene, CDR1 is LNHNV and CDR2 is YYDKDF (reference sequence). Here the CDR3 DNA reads TGTGCCACCAGCAGTCTACAGGGGGCCGGCGGGGAGCTGTTTTTT. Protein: CATSSLQGAGGELFF.

As DNA, the CDR3 is TGTGCCAGCAGTGTTCTCCAGGGCCGAGAGACCCAGTACTTC. It is translated as CASSVLQGRETQYF. The chain uses TRBV6-2 or TRBV6-3 and TRBJ2-5; D might be TRBD1 (5 bases). Germline-derived CDR1 and CDR2 are MNHEY and SVGEGT. There are 14 residues in the CDR3. Deletions cut 5 bases from V and 4 bases from J, with 14 bases between.

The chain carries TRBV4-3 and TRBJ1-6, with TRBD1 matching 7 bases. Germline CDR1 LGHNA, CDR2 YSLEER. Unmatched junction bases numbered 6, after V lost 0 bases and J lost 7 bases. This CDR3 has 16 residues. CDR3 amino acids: CASSQDTGQVNSPLHF. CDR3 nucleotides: TGCGCCAGCAGCCAAGATACAGGACAGGTCAATTCACCCCTCCACTTT.

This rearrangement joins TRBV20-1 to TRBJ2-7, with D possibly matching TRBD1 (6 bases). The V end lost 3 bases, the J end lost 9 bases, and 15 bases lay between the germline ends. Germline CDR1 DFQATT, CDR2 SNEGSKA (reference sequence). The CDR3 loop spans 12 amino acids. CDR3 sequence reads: CSASSSGVGQYF. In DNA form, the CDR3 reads TGCAGTGCTAGTTCTTCAGGGGTCGGGCAGTACTTC.

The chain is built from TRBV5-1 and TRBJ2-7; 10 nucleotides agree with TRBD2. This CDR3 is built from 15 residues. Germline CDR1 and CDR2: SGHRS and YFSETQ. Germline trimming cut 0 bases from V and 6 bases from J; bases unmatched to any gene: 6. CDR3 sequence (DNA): TGCGCCAGCAGCTTGGTAGCGGGAGGATCTGGCGAGCAGTACTTC. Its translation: CASSLVAGGSGEQYF.

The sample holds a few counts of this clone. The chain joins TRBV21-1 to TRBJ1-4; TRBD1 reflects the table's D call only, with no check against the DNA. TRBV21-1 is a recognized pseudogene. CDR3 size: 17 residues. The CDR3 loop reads CASSNPRGAGIVEKLFF. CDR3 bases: TGTGCCAGCAGCAATCCCAGGGGCGCGGGTATTGTTGAAAAACTGTTTTTT.

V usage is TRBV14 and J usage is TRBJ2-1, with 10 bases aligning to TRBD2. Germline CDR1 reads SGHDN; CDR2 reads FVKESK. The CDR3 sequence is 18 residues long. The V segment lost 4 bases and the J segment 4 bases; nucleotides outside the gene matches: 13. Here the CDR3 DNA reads TGTGCCAGCAGCCCCCTATGGACTAGCGGAGGACCGTACAATGAGCAGTTCTTC. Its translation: CASSPLWTSGGPYNEQFF.

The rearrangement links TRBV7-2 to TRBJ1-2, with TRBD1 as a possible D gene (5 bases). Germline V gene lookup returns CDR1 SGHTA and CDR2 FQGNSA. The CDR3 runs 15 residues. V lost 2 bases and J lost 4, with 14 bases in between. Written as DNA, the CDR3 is TGTGCCAGCAGCTTATATAGTGACAGATCCTATGGCTACACCTTC. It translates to CASSLYSDRSYGYTF.

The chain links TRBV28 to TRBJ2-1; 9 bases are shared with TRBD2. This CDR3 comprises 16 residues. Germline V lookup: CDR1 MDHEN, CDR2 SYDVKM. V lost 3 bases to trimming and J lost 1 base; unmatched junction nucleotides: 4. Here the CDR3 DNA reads TGTGCCAGCAGTTTGGCTAGCGGGAAGTCCTACAATGAGCAGTTCTTC. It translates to CASSLASGKSYNEQFF.

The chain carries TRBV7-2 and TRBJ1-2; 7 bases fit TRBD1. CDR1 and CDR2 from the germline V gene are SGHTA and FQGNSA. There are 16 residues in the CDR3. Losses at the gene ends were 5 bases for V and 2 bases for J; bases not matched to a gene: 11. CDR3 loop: CASSAIYRDSNYGYTF. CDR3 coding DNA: TGTGCCAGCAGCGCCATTTACCGGGACAGCAACTATGGCTACACCTTC.

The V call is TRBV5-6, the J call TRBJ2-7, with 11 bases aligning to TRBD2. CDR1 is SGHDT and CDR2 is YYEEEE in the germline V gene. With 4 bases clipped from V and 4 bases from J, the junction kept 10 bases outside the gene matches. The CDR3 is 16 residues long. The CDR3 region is CASSDGTSGSYYEQYF. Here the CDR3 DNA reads TGTGCCAGCAGCGACGGGACTAGCGGATCGTATTACGAGCAGTACTTC.

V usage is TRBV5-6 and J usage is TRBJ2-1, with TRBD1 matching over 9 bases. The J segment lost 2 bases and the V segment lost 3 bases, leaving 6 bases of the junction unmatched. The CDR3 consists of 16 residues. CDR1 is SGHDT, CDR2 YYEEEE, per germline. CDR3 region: CASSSSRDRAYNEQFF. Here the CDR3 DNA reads TGTGCCAGCAGCTCCAGCCGGGACAGGGCCTACAATGAGCAGTTCTTC. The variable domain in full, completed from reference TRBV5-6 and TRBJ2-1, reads DAGVTQSPTHLIKTRGQQVTLRCSPKSGHDTVSWYQQALGQGPQFIFQYYEEEERQRGNFPDRFSGHQFPNYSSELNVNALLLGDSALYLCASSSSRDRAYNEQFFGPGTRLTVL.

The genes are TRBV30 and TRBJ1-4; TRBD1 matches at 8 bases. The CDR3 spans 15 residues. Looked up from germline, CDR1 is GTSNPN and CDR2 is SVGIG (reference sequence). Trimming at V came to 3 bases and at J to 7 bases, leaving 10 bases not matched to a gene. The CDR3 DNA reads TGTGCCTGGAGCGCCGACAGGGGAGGTATTGAAAAACTGTTTTTT. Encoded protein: CAWSADRGGIEKLFF.

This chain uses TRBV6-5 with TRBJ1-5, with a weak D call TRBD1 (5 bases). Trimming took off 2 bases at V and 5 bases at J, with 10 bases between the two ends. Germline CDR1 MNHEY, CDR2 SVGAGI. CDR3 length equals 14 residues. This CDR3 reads CASSYADTDQPQHF. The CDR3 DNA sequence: TGTGCCAGCAGTTACGCGGACACAGATCAGCCCCAGCATTTT.

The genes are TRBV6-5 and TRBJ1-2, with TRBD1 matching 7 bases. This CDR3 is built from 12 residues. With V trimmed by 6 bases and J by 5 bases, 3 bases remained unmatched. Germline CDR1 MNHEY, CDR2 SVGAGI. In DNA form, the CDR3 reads TGTGCCAGCAGGCAACAGGGGTATGGCTACACCTTC. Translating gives CASRQQGYGYTF.

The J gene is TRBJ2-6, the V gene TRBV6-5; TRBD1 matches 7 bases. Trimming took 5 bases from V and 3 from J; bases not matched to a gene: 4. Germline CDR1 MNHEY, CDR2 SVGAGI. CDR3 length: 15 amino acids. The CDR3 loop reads CASSPRGYGANVLTF. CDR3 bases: TGTGCCAGCAGTCCCAGGGGGTATGGGGCCAACGTCCTGACTTTC.

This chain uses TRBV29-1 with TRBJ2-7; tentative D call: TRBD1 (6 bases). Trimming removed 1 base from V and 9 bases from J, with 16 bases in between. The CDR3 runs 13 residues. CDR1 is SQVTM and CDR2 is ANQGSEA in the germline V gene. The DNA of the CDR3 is TGCAGCGTTGAAGTACCACCGACAGGAGGGCAGTACTTC. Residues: CSVEVPPTGGQYF.

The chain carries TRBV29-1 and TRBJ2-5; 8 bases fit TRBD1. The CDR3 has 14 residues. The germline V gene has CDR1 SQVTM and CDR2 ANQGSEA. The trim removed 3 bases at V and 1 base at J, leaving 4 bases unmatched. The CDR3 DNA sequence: TGCAGCGTTGATCCGACAGGGGCCCAAGAGACCCAGTACTTC. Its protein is CSVDPTGAQETQYF. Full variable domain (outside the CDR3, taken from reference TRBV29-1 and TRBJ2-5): SAVISQKPSRDICQRGTSLTIQCQVDSQVTMMFWYRQQPGQSLTLIATANQGSEATYESGFVIDKFPISRPNLTFSTLTVSNMSPEDSSIYLCSVDPTGAQETQYFGPGTRLLVL.

The CDR3 DNA is TGTGCCAGCAGAACAGTTTCTAATCAGCCCCAGCATTTT. This codes for CASRTVSNQPQHF. The chain couples TRBV6-5 to TRBJ1-5; no reliable D call. Trimming stripped 6 bases from V and 4 bases from J, with 10 bases between. This CDR3 has 13 residues. Germline V lookup: CDR1 MNHEY, CDR2 SVGAGI.

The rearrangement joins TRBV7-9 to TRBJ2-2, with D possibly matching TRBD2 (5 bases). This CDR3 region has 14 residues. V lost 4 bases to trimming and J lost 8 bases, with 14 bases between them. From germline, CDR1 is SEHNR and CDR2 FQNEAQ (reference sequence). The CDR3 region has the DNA TGTGCCAGCAGCTCTCCGGGAAAGATGGGGGAGCTGTTTTTT. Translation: CASSSPGKMGELFF.

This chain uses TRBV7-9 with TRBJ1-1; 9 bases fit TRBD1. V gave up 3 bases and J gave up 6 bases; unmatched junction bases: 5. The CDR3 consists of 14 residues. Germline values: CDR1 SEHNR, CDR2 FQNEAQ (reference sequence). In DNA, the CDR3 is TGTGCCAGCAGCTTGCAACAGGGGGCGGCTGAAGCTTTCTTT. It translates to CASSLQQGAAEAFF.

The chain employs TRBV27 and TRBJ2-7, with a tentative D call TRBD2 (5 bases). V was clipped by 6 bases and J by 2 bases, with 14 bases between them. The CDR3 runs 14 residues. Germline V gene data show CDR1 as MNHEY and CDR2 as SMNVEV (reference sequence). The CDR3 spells CASSRSARTYEQYF. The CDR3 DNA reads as TGTGCCAGCAGCCGTAGCGCCCGTACCTACGAGCAGTACTTC.